This T cell receptor (beta chain) was recovered during a study of CD8 T cells in ankylosing spondylitis. The germline gives CDR1 SGHRS, CDR2 YFSETQ. This CDR3 region has 15 residues. The V segment lost 4 bases and the J segment 8 bases; nucleotides outside the gene matches: 9. Study-wide results and limits: Seven to nine highly homologous variants formed a TCR beta motif that appeared characteristic of ankylosing spondylitis blood. Reports say disease-linked clones showed up significantly more in matched ankylosing spondylitis synovial fluid. Past studies reported some motif variants in reactive arthritis synovial fluid and blood. Disease-associated clones were CD8+ and fairly uncommon in peripheral blood.

With respect to this clonotype: The antigen is unknown.

The TCR beta libraries were generated through quantitative 5'-RACE incorporating molecular barcodes. TCRdb reprocessed the 5' RACE reads with MiXCR, giving one entry per CDR3 protein. The table has some 400,000 distinct CDR3 sequences, about 20% seen once. The chain links TRBV5-1 to TRBJ1-6, with 7 bases identical to TRBD1. The source of this sequence is a male donor with ankylosing spondylitis. Material for sequencing was blood, either unsorted or a sorted T cell fraction (not recorded which). CDR3 in amino acids: CASSLNRGVDSPLHF. The CDR3 nucleotides are TGCGCCAGCAGCCTAAACAGGGGCGTGGATTCACCCCTCCACTTT.